Shown below are 24 T cell receptor beta chains from a single sample sequenced in a study of blood T cell repertoires in COVID-19 (dated by TCRdb to 2020 to 2021). Library preparation used the immunoSEQ multiplex PCR assay. Imported from immuneACCESS, the table was reduced by TCRdb to in-frame sequences with V and J called. These copies leave out some clones; in studies compared against another copy, an unresolved V gene accounts for under half, and the cause of the remainder is not known. This sample lists a few hundred thousand clones; 88% were detected once. The leading ten clones occupy approximately 1% of the sample. Sequencing used PBMCs or T cells enriched from blood (not recorded which). All receptors come from a woman in her thirties who had been exposed to COVID-19.

V is TRBV30 and J is TRBJ2-7; 7 bases are a match to TRBD2. With 3 bases clipped from V and 3 bases from J, the junction kept 8 bases outside the gene matches. The CDR3 extends over 14 amino acids. Germline V CDR1 and CDR2: GTSNPN, SVGIG (reference sequence). The CDR3 spells CAWRGEGTLYEQYF. The CDR3 coding sequence is TGTGCCTGGAGGGGGGAGGGGACTCTCTACGAGCAGTACTTC.

CDR3 amino acids: CASSQEKWGYYEQYF. The CDR3 DNA reads as TGCGCCAGCAGCCAAGAGAAGTGGGGCTACTACGAGCAGTACTTC. This chain connects TRBV4-1 to TRBJ2-7; perhaps TRBD1 as D (5 bases). Trimming removed 0 bases at V and 3 bases at J, with 12 bases between. Germline-derived CDR1 and CDR2 are MGHRA and YSYEKL. CDR3 length: 15 residues.

This chain joins TRBV7-9 and TRBJ1-1; 11 positions match TRBD1. Germline loops: CDR1 SEHNR, CDR2 FQNEAQ (reference sequence). Unmatched junction bases numbered 7, after V lost 5 bases and J lost 5 bases. This CDR3 is built from 15 residues. The CDR3 spells CASSTAGTGGTEAFF. The CDR3 region has the DNA TGTGCCAGCAGCACCGCCGGGACAGGGGGGACTGAAGCTTTCTTT.

This sequence joins TRBV5-8 and TRBJ1-5, with D uncertain. V gave up 3 bases and J gave up 0 bases, with 7 bases separating them. Germline V gene data show CDR1 as SGHTS and CDR2 as YDEGEE. The CDR3 has 14 amino acids. The CDR3 loop reads CASSSGYSNQPQHF. The CDR3 bases are TGTGCCAGCAGCTCGGGGTATAGCAATCAGCCCCAGCATTTT.

The V call is TRBV24-1, the J call TRBJ2-1; D is perhaps TRBD1 (5 bases). V dropped 3 bases and J dropped 3 bases, with 20 bases sitting between them. There are 18 residues in the CDR3. Germline V CDR1 and CDR2: KGHDR, SFDVKD. Here the CDR3 reads CATSDESKVGALYNEQFF. DNA for the CDR3: TGTGCCACCAGTGATGAGTCTAAGGTAGGGGCCCTCTACAATGAGCAGTTCTTC.

The chain couples TRBV18 to TRBJ2-1, with TRBD1 matching 8 bases. The J segment lost 8 bases and the V segment lost 0 bases, leaving 12 bases of the junction unmatched. Looked up from germline, CDR1 is KGHSH and CDR2 is LQKENI. The CDR3 has 17 residues. Written as DNA, the CDR3 is TGTGCCAGCTCACCACCGAAGTTGCAGGGGGCTTCGGATGAGCAGTTCTTC. It is translated as CASSPPKLQGASDEQFF.

Comment on this clone: In the same sample, other DNA sequences code for this CDR3. The gene calls are TRBV28 and TRBJ2-7, with TRBD2 identical over 14 bases. Germline V gene lookup returns CDR1 MDHEN and CDR2 SYDVKM. This CDR3 is built from 15 residues. V was clipped by 4 bases and J by 5 bases; unmatched bases: 4. CDR3 protein: CASSSPGLAGDEQYF. CDR3 nucleotide sequence: TGTGCCAGCAGTTCACCGGGACTAGCGGGAGACGAGCAGTACTTC.

The chain recombines TRBV5-1 with TRBJ2-7; perhaps TRBD1 as D (7 bases). The CDR3 is 15 amino acids. CDR1 is SGHRS, CDR2 YFSETQ, per germline. Trimming cost V 2 bases and J 1 base, with 13 bases left between them. This CDR3 reads CASSFGGTASYEQYF. The CDR3 nucleotides read TGCGCCAGCAGCTTTGGCGGGACAGCATCCTACGAGCAGTACTTC.

The chain recombines TRBV9 with TRBJ2-1, with 11 bases lining up with TRBD1. The CDR3 totals 20 residues. With V trimmed by 4 bases and J by 0 bases, 15 bases remained unmatched. Germline loops: CDR1 SGDLS, CDR2 YYNGEE. The CDR3 loop is CASSIGGQGAFWGSYNEQFF. DNA for the CDR3: TGTGCCAGCAGCATCGGCGGACAGGGGGCTTTTTGGGGCTCCTACAATGAGCAGTTCTTC.

The V and J genes are TRBV5-1 and TRBJ2-7; a weak D match, TRBD2 (5 bases). V lost 0 bases and J 5 bases, leaving 21 bases between the germline ends. This CDR3 region has 17 residues. Germline V gene sequence: CDR1 SGHRS, CDR2 YFSETQ. The CDR3 DNA sequence: TGCGCCAGCAGCTTGGGGTATGGTGCGGCGGGTAAGGACGAGCAGTACTTC. Translation gives CASSLGYGAAGKDEQYF. Together with reference TRBV5-1 and TRBJ2-7, the CDR3 gives the full variable domain: KAGVTQTPRYLIKTRGQQVTLSCSPISGHRSVSWYQQTPGQGLQFLFEYFSETQRNKGNFPGRFSGRQFSNSRSEMNVSTLELGDSALYLCASSLGYGAAGKDEQYFGPGTRLTVT.

The chain carries TRBV6-1 and TRBJ1-5; D is possibly TRBD1 (6 bases). The CDR3 runs to 14 residues. In germline, CDR1 is MNHNS, CDR2 SASEGT. Trimming left V 3 bases short and J 4 bases short, with 10 bases between. The CDR3 DNA is TGTGCCAGCAGTGATGGACAGATAAATCAGCCCCAGCATTTT. This translates into CASSDGQINQPQHF.

This clone was counted once. This rearrangement joins TRBV7-3 to TRBJ1-1, with D uncertain. V was cut by 5 bases and J by 1 base, with 11 bases left in between. This CDR3 is built from 14 residues. The V gene's germline CDR1 is SGHTA and CDR2 FQGTGA. The CDR3 reads CASSAHDKNTEAFF. The DNA of the CDR3 is TGTGCCAGCAGCGCGCACGATAAGAACACTGAAGCTTTCTTT.

V gene TRBV2 combines with J gene TRBJ2-2, with 8 bases aligning to TRBD1. The CDR3 sequence is 18 residues long. Trimming took 6 bases from V and 0 from J; bases not matched to a gene: 12. Germline V CDR1 and CDR2: SNHLY, FYNNEI. CDR3 sequence (DNA): TGTGCCAGCAGCCCTGGACAGGGAAATAGCCCGAACACCGGGGAGCTGTTTTTT. Protein product: CASSPGQGNSPNTGELFF.

The chain combines TRBV2 with TRBJ2-7, with 7 nucleotides matching TRBD1. The CDR3 runs to 14 residues. The V gene end was trimmed by 5 bases and the J gene end by 4 bases; junction bases not matched to a gene: 8. CDR1 is SNHLY, CDR2 FYNNEI, per germline. CDR3 sequence: CASSTDRIGYEQYF. The DNA of the CDR3 is TGTGCCAGCAGTACGGACAGGATCGGGTACGAGCAGTACTTC.

J is TRBJ1-2 and V is TRBV11-2; D is unclear. Germline V gene sequence: CDR1 SGHAT, CDR2 FQNNGV. The CDR3 contains 16 residues. V lost 0 bases and J 7 bases, leaving 18 bases between the germline ends. The CDR3 coding sequence is TGTGCCAGCAGCTTAGAGGTCCCGGCAGCGCGAGGTGGCTACACCTTC. Residues: CASSLEVPAARGGYTF.

This clone was recorded a few times. J is TRBJ2-2 and V is TRBV19, with D perhaps matching TRBD2 (5 bases). The germline gives CDR1 LNHDA, CDR2 SQIVND (reference sequence). This CDR3 has 14 residues. With 5 bases removed from V and 3 bases from J, the gap between germline ends came to 10 bases. For the CDR3, the DNA is TGTGCCAGTAGTCTGTATAGCGACACCGGGGAGCTGTTTTTT. Translation gives CASSLYSDTGELFF. The complete variable domain, with remaining parts taken from reference TRBV19 and TRBJ2-2, reads DGGITQSPKYLFRKEGQNVTLSCEQNLNHDAMYWYRQDPGQGLRLIYYSQIVNDFQKGDIAEGYSVSREKKESFPLTVTSAQKNPTAFYLCASSLYSDTGELFFGEGSRLTVL.

The V call is TRBV7-6, the J call TRBJ1-5, with TRBD1 as a possible D gene (5 bases). CDR3 size: 15 residues. Trimming stripped 4 bases from V and 2 bases from J, with 12 bases between. Germline CDR1 SGHVS, CDR2 FNYEAQ. The CDR3 DNA follows: TGTGCCAGCAGCTCGGGGGGAGGCGGCAATCAGCCCCAGCATTTT. Translated, it gives CASSSGGGGNQPQHF.

This clone came up once. V is TRBV5-1 and J is TRBJ2-3; a weak D match, TRBD2 (6 bases). In germline, CDR1 is SGHRS, CDR2 YFSETQ. V was clipped by 0 bases and J by 1 base, with 9 bases between them. The CDR3 is 15 residues long. The CDR3 region has the DNA TGCGCCAGCAGCTTGGCGGGAGATCGCACAGATACGCAGTATTTT. Its translation is CASSLAGDRTDTQYF.

As DNA, the CDR3 is TGCGCCAGCAGCTTGGGGACAGGGGCGGACACCATATATTTT. This sequence encodes CASSLGTGADTIYF. This sequence joins TRBV5-1 and TRBJ1-3; 9 bases match TRBD1. CDR1 is SGHRS and CDR2 is YFSETQ in the germline V gene. V dropped 0 bases and J dropped 8; count of bases not matched to a gene: 3. The CDR3 is made up of 14 amino acids.

The V and J genes are TRBV15 and TRBJ2-3; 10 bases line up with TRBD1. The CDR3 length is 15 residues. CDR1 is LNHNV, CDR2 YYDKDF, per germline (reference sequence). Trimming cost V 5 bases and J 5 bases; bases outside gene matches: 7. The CDR3 sequence: CATSWTGGMGDTQYF. CDR3 in DNA: TGTGCCACCAGCTGGACAGGGGGAATGGGAGATACGCAGTATTTT. Full variable domain (missing parts from reference TRBV15 and TRBJ2-3): DAMVIQNPRYQVTQFGKPVTLSCSQTLNHNVMYWYQQKSSQAPKLLFHYYDKDFNNEADTPDNFQSRRPNTSFCFLDIRSPGLGDTAMYLCATSWTGGMGDTQYFGPGTRLTVL.

This clone was seen a few times. The V call is TRBV12-5, the J call TRBJ1-5, with D perhaps TRBD1 (5 bases). Trimming took 7 bases from V and 4 from J, leaving 11 bases between them. CDR3 length: 13 amino acids. Germline V gene sequence: CDR1 LGHNT, CDR2 FRNRAP. As DNA, the CDR3 is TGTGCTAGTGATCAGGGAACGAATCAGCCCCAGCATTTT. It specifies CASDQGTNQPQHF. Drawing the rest from reference TRBV12-5 and TRBJ1-5, the complete variable domain is DARVTQTPRHKVTEMGQEVTMRCQPILGHNTVFWYRQTMMQGLELLAYFRNRAPLDDSGMPKDRFSAEMPDATLATLKIQPSEPRDSAVYFCASDQGTNQPQHFGDGTRLSIL.

CDR3 bases: TGTGCCAGCAGCTTACAGGGATACACTGAAGCTTTCTTT. Translation: CASSLQGYTEAFF. The V and J genes are TRBV5-6 and TRBJ1-1; perhaps TRBD1 as D (6 bases). Trimming removed 2 bases from V and 3 bases from J, with 8 bases in between. CDR3 length: 13 amino acids. Germline V lookup: CDR1 SGHDT, CDR2 YYEEEE.

V gene TRBV6-1 combines with J gene TRBJ1-2; weak D call: TRBD1 (5 bases). The germline V and J ends were trimmed by 4 bases and 0 bases, with 15 bases remaining between them. CDR3 length: 16 amino acids. Germline loops: CDR1 MNHNS, CDR2 SASEGT. The CDR3 loop is CASSGATESPNYGYTF. Here the CDR3 DNA reads TGTGCCAGCAGTGGGGCGACAGAAAGCCCTAACTATGGCTACACCTTC.

The V and J genes are TRBV3-1 (or the pseudogene TRBV3-2) and TRBJ1-6; the match to TRBD1 covers 8 bases. The CDR3 contains 15 residues. V lost 5 bases and J lost 7; bases outside the gene matches: 7. Per the germline V gene, CDR1 is LGHDT and CDR2 is YNNKEL (reference sequence). This chain's CDR3 is CASSTNRGWNSPLHF. The CDR3 nucleotides are TGTGCCAGCAGCACGAACAGGGGGTGGAATTCACCCCTCCACTTT.